This T cell receptor (beta chain) originates from a study of blood T cell repertoires in COVID-19. Repertoires were generated with immunoSEQ multiplex PCR, while TCRdb's copy carries only in-frame clones and drops some. The sample has about 320,000 clones, around nine tenths seen once. Material: PBMCs or T cells enriched from blood (not recorded which). This sequence originates from a woman in her 30s who had been exposed to COVID-19.

The DNA for the CDR3 is TGTGCCAGCAGCCTCTGGACAGGGGAATATAATTCACCCCTCCACTTT. The encoded protein is CASSLWTGEYNSPLHF. The chain uses TRBV3-1 (or the pseudogene TRBV3-2) and TRBJ1-6, with 9 bases lining up with TRBD1. The CDR3 runs to 16 residues. The germline V gene encodes CDR1 LGHDT and CDR2 YNNKEL (reference sequence). Trimming at V came to 4 bases and at J to 4 bases, leaving 5 bases not matched to a gene.